The rows below give T cell receptor beta chains drawn from one sample of a study of blood T cells in healthy people across ages. TCRdb ran MiXCR on the 5' RACE reads and lists one entry per CDR3 protein. Found here are hundreds of thousands of distinct CDR3 sequences, more than 45% of them singletons; the top ten hold roughly 12%. Sequencing was carried out using blood. These receptor sequences come from an elderly woman in good health. The CDR3 runs from the conserved cysteine through the conserved F or W. Each record gives: D gene, V gene, J gene, clone size, CDR3 DNA, CDR3 protein. A D gene is named only where the DNA matches it firmly. The size of a clone is reported for some rows only, either as once, few or many, or as a class for expanded clones.

>-|TRBV9|TRBJ2-3|many
TGTGCCAGCAGCCCCTTTAGCACAGATACGCAGTATTTT
CASSPFSTDTQYF
>TRBD2|TRBV9|TRBJ2-1|many
TGTGCCAGCAGCGCGGGACTAGCCGCCTACAATGAGCAGTTCTTC
CASSAGLAAYNEQFF
>TRBD2|TRBV20-1|TRBJ2-3|-
TGCAGTGCTAGCGGGCTAGCGGGTATTGAAAGCACAGACACGCAGTATTTT
CSASGLAGIESTDTQYF
>-|TRBV5-1|TRBJ1-2|many
TGCGCCAGCAGCTTGGACAGGGATGGCTACACCTTC
CASSLDRDGYTF
>TRBD1|TRBV5-1|TRBJ1-1|-
TGCGCCAGCAGCCCGGAGCCAGGACAGGGGAACACTGAAGCTTTCTTT
CASSPEPGQGNTEAFF
>-|TRBV29-1|TRBJ1-2|-
TGCAGCGTTGAGACCGGCTATGGCTACACCTTC
CSVETGYGYTF
>-|TRBV5-1|TRBJ2-4|many
TGCGCCAGCAGCTTGACAGGAGCAACACAAAACATTCAGTACTTC
CASSLTGATQNIQYF
>-|TRBV28|TRBJ2-7|-
TGTGCCAGCCTTCAGGACTACGAGCAGTACTTC
CASLQDYEQYF
>-|TRBV7-2|TRBJ1-2|-
TGTGCCAGCAGCTTAGGAGCGGGTAACCACTATGGCTACACCTTC
CASSLGAGNHYGYTF
>-|TRBV24-1|TRBJ2-4|-
TGTGCCACCAGTGACCCCAAGGACGGACGAGGGGACATTCAGTACTTC
CATSDPKDGRGDIQYF
>-|TRBV9|TRBJ1-5|-
TGTGCCAGCAGCGTGGACGGAACCAATCAGCCCCAGCATTTT
CASSVDGTNQPQHF
>-|TRBV7-2|TRBJ2-7|-
TGTGCCAGCACAAACCGGGACTCCTACGAGCAGTACTTC
CASTNRDSYEQYF
>TRBD2|TRBV28|TRBJ2-3|many
TGTGCCAGCTCCCCTTTCTATAAGGTGACTAGCGGGTTGTCGTCAGATACGCAGTATTTT
CASSPFYKVTSGLSSDTQYF
>-|TRBV20-1|TRBJ2-5|once
TGCAGTGCTAAAGGGGCTAAGACCCAGTACTTC
CSAKGAKTQYF
>TRBD1|TRBV29-1|TRBJ1-1|-
TGCAGCGGTGCGGGACAGGGTAACACTGAAGCTTTCTTT
CSGAGQGNTEAFF
>-|TRBV10-3|TRBJ1-2|-
TGTGCCATCAGTGAACCGTACAGCGGCTACACCTTC
CAISEPYSGYTF
>-|TRBV5-1|TRBJ1-1|few
TGCGCCAGCAGCTTGGACGGACACGCGTCATGGACTGAAGCTTTCTTT
CASSLDGHASWTEAFF
>-|TRBV5-6|TRBJ2-2|-
TGTGCCAGCAGCTTAGTCTTCACCGGGGAGCTGTTTTTT
CASSLVFTGELFF
>-|TRBV12-3/TRBV12-4|TRBJ2-4|once
TGTGCCAGCTGTTATGCGGACGGGGGGCGAAACATTCAGTACTTC
CASCYADGGRNIQYF
>-|TRBV15|TRBJ2-7|-
TGTGCCACCAGCAGAGGCGTCCTCTACGAGCAGTACTTC
CATSRGVLYEQYF
>-|TRBV7-6|TRBJ2-3|-
TGTGCCAGCAGCTCCCTTTCGACGGACCCCACAGATACGCAGTATTTT
CASSSLSTDPTDTQYF
>-|TRBV5-1|TRBJ1-1|-
TGCGCCAGCAGCCCCACGGGCAGTAGCCCGCTGGTTTTCTTT
CASSPTGSSPLVFF
>-|TRBV6-5|TRBJ2-4|-
TGTGCCAGCAGCGATCCGTCAAGCAAAAACATTCAGTACTTC
CASSDPSSKNIQYF
>-|TRBV20-1|TRBJ1-4|many
TGCAGTGCTAGCCCCGGACCTCCAGATAATGAAAAACTGTTTTTT
CSASPGPPDNEKLFF
>-|TRBV27|TRBJ2-1|-
TGTGCCAGCAGTTGGGTGGGGACCAACAATGAGCAGTTCTTC
CASSWVGTNNEQFF
>TRBD2|TRBV12-3/TRBV12-4|TRBJ2-1|-
TGTGCCAGCAGCCCTAGGACTAGCGGGAGAGACTGGAATGAGCAGTTCTTC
CASSPRTSGRDWNEQFF
>TRBD1|TRBV5-1|TRBJ2-7|-
TGCGCCAGCAGCTTTGGTGGGACAGGGGGACGCGAGCAGTACTTC
CASSFGGTGGREQYF
>-|TRBV6-5|TRBJ2-3|-
TGTGCCAGCAGTCCCGGCGGGGCAGATACGCAGTATTTT
CASSPGGADTQYF
>-|TRBV11-2|TRBJ2-7|-
TGTGCCAGCAGCGCAGGACGGACGAGCTCCTACGAGCAGTACTTC
CASSAGRTSSYEQYF
>-|TRBV28|TRBJ1-5|once
TGTGCCAGTCAGACAGGCGATAGCAATCAGCCCCAGCATTTT
CASQTGDSNQPQHF
>-|TRBV20-1|TRBJ1-1|-
TGCAGTGCTAGCCCCACGACTGTAGCTTTCTTT
CSASPTTVAFF
>TRBD1|TRBV6-6|TRBJ1-5|-
TGTGCCAGCAGTGGACAGGGGAGGTACAATCAGCCCCAGCATTTT
CASSGQGRYNQPQHF
>-|TRBV28|TRBJ1-2|many
TGTGCCAGCAGTTTCAGGCTTCGGGGCTACACCTTC
CASSFRLRGYTF
>TRBD1|TRBV29-1|TRBJ1-6|once
TGCAGCGTAGCTCCGGCCGGGACAGGGGGGACCTCCTATAATTCACCCCTCCACTTT
CSVAPAGTGGTSYNSPLHF
>TRBD1|TRBV3-1|TRBJ2-5|many
TGTGCCAGCAGCCAAGATGACCGGGACAGGGGACTAGTCCAGGAGACCCAGTACTTC
CASSQDDRDRGLVQETQYF